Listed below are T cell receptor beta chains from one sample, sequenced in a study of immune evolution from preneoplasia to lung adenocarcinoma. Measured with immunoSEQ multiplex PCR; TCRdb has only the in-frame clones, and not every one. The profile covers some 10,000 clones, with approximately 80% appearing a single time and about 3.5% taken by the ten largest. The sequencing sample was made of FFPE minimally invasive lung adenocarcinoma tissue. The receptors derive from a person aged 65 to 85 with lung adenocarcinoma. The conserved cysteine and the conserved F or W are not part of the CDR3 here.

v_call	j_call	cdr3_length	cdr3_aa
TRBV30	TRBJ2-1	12	AWSVQREGHEQF
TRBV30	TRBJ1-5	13	AWSVQGTLNQPQH
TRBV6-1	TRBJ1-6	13	ASSEAGGGNSPLH
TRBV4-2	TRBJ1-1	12	ASSPGGRSTEAF
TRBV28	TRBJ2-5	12	ASAVAGALETQY
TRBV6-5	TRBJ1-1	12	ASRPPQVNTEAF
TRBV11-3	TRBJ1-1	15	ASSFYRGEDLNTEAF
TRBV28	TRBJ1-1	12	ASSLPGRNTEAF
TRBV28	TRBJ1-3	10	ASRLAGNTIY
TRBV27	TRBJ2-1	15	ASSSLPSGRFVNEQF
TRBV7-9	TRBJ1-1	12	ASSLSDLFTEAF
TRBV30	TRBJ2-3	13	AWSVTSGGTNTQY
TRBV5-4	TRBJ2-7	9	ASSSTYEQY
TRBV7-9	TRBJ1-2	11	ASSLSSDYGYT
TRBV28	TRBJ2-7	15	ASSLGPMGVGSYEQY
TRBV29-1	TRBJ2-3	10	SVEDGRWTQY
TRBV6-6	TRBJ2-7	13	ASSYALGQGGEQY
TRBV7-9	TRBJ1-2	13	ASSLEGGQHYGYT
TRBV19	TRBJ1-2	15	ASSMQSGTGGIYGYT
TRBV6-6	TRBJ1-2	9	ASSTVDGYT
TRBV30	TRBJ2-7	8	AWSVKEQY
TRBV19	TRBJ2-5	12	ASSTQGAWETQY
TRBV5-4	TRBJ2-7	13	ASSLSVGLGYEQY
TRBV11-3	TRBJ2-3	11	ASSRQDTDTQY
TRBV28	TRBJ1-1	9	ASSLWELAF
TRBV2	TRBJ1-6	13	ASTRGAGGISPLH
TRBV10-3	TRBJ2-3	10	AIEGDQDTQY
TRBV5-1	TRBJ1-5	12	ASSLGTLGQPQH
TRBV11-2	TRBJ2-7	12	ASSLPTGRPWQY
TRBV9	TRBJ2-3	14	ASSETPGTSSDTQY
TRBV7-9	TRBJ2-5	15	ASSRWLTTGVQETQY
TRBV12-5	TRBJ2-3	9	ASGLLDTQY
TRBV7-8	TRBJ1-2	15	ASSLSIPLGGTEGYT
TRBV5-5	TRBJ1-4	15	ASSSAGAQTNNEKLF
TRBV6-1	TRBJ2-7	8	ASSEWGQY